This TCR beta chain was sequenced in a study of T-cell memory formation after mild COVID-19. Findings and limits, study-wide: Largely, contracting CD4+ clones fell within CM and EM, and contracting CD8+ clones within EMRA. Clonal second-wave expansions that peaked on day 37 had unconfirmed SARS-CoV-2 specificity. Pre-infection memory held some responding clones, suggesting pre-existing cross-reactive T cells responded.

Regarding this clonotype: What it binds is not known.

Sample barcodes and UMIs were carried by the TCR alpha and TCR beta cDNA libraries that 5'RACE generated with constant-segment primers. TCRdb reprocessed the 5' RACE reads via MiXCR and lists one record per CDR3 protein. The sample yields about 320,000 distinct CDR3 sequences, around an eighth seen once. CDR1 MNHEY and CDR2 SVGEGT come from the germline V gene. This CDR3 is 17 amino acids long. Trimming removed 7 bases from V and 0 bases from J, with 21 bases in between. Sequenced: PBMCs or a T cell subset sorted from them (not recorded which). The origin of this receptor is a man aged 18 to 30 who had mild COVID-19 (a few samples of this study predate the infection). Cell type and time point are not known. The V gene is TRBV6-2 or TRBV6-3, the J gene TRBJ1-1; the D is unclear. In DNA, the CDR3 is TGTGCCAGCACCAAAGACGGTATAGGGCTCATGAACACTGAAGCTTTCTTT. It codes for CASTKDGIGLMNTEAFF.